Presented here are 2 T cell receptor beta chains from one specimen sequenced in a study of blood T cell repertoires in COVID-19. Repertoires were generated with immunoSEQ multiplex PCR, while TCRdb's copy carries only in-frame clones and drops some. The data hold tens of thousands of clones, with 80% to 90% observed a single time. Sequenced input: peripheral blood. The receptors here all came from a man between 60 and 70 years old with active COVID-19.

This chain's CDR3 is CASSFMFHTEAFF. The CDR3 nucleotides read TGTGCCAGCAGCTTTATGTTCCACACTGAAGCTTTCTTT. The gene calls are TRBV7-2 and TRBJ1-1; no clear D gene. The germline V gene has CDR1 SGHTA and CDR2 FQGNSA. CDR3 size: 13 residues. Trimming left V 3 bases short and J 3 bases short, with 8 bases between.

V is TRBV2 and J is TRBJ2-5, with D possibly matching TRBD1 (5 bases). The germline CDR1 and CDR2 sequences are SNHLY and FYNNEI. The V gene lost 5 bases and the J gene lost 3 bases, with 13 bases spanning the gap. The CDR3 totals 14 residues. In DNA form, the CDR3 reads TGTGCCAGCAGTATAACCGGACATGAAGAGACCCAGTACTTC. Translation gives CASSITGHEETQYF.